This T cell receptor beta chain was found in a study of response to subunit inactivated influenza vaccine. General study findings and limits: After each seasonal influenza vaccination, few new T cells are recruited, the authors suggested.

TCRdb processed the RT-PCR reads anew with MiXCR; each CDR3 protein has one entry. The profile covers roughly 650,000 distinct CDR3 sequences, with 12% to 15% appearing a single time and 6% to 9.5% taken by the ten largest. Notes on this clonotype: No antigen is known for it.

The length of the CDR3 is 15 residues. Trimming cost V 8 bases and J 1 base, with 15 bases left between them. The gene calls are TRBV12-3 or TRBV12-4 and TRBJ1-5; D may be TRBD1 (6 bases). The sample in question was PBMCs from blood, obtained less than 15 days before vaccination. This sequence was found in a man aged 45-60 years who received an inactivated influenza vaccine. The DNA of the CDR3 is TGTGCCAGCGGGGGGGGGCGAGGGAGCAATCAGCCCCAGCATTTT. Residues: CASGGGRGSNQPQHF.